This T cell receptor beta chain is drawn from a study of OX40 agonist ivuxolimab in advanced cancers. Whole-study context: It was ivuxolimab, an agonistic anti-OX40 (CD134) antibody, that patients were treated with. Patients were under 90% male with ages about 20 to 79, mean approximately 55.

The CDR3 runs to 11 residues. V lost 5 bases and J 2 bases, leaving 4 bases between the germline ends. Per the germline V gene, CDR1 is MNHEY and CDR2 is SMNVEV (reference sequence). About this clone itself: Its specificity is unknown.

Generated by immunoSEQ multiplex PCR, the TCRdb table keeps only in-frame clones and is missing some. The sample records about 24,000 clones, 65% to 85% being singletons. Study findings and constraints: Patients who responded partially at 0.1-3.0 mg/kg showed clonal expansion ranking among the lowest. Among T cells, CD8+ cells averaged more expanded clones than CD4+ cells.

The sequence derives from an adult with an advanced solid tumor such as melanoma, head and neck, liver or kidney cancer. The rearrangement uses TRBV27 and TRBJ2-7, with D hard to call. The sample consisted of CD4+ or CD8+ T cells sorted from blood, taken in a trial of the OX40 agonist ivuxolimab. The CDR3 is CASSPPYEQYF. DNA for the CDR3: TGTGCCAGCAGTCCCCCCTACGAGCAGTACTTC.